This TCR beta chain comes out of a study of CD8 T cells in ankylosing spondylitis. It was by quantitative 5'-RACE with molecular barcodes that TCR beta libraries were made. TCRdb fed the 5' RACE reads into MiXCR, producing one record per CDR3 protein. The data show around 890,000 distinct CDR3 sequences, approximately 12% seen once. Study results and limitations: It appeared that ankylosing spondylitis blood was characterized by a TCR beta motif of roughly 8 highly homologous variants. CD8+ cells made up the disease-linked clones, which were relatively rare in peripheral blood.

This clonotype has ten or more counts. Its matching antigen is unknown. Sequencing was done on a sample of blood, either unsorted or a sorted T cell fraction (not recorded which). The sequence derives from a male donor with ankylosing spondylitis.

This CDR3 is CSGVSTDTQYF. In DNA form, the CDR3 reads TGCAGCGGGGTCTCCACAGATACGCAGTATTTT. The chain recombines TRBV29-1 with TRBJ2-3; D uncertain. From germline, CDR1 is SQVTM and CDR2 ANQGSEA. The ends were cut back, 7 bases at V and 2 bases at J, with 7 bases in the middle. The CDR3 is 11 amino acids.